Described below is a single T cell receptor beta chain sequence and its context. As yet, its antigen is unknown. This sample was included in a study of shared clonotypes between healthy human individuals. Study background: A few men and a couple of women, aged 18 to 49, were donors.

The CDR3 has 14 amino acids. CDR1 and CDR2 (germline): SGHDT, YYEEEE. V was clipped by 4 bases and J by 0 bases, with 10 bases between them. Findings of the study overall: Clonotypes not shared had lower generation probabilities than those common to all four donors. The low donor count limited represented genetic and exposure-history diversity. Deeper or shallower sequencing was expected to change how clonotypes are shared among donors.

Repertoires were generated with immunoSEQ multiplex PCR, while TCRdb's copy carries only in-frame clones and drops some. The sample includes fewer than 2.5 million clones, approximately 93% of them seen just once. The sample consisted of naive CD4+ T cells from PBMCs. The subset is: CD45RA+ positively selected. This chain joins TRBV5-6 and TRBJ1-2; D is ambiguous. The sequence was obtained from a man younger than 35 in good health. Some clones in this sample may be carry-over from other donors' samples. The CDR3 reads CASSRTVANYGYTF. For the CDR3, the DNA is TGTGCCAGCAGCCGGACCGTAGCTAACTATGGCTACACCTTC.